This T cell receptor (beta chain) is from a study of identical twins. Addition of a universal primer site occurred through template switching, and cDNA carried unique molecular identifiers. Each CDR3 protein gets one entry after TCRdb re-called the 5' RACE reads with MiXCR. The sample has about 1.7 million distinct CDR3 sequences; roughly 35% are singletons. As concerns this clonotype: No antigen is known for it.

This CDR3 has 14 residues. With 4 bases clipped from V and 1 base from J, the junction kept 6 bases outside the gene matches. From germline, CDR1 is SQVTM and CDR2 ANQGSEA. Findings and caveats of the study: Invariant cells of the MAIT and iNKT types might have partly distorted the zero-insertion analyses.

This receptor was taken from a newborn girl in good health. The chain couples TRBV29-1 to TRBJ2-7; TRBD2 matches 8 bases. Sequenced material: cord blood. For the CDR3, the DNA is TGCAGCGTTGTCAGGAGCGGGAGTTCCTACGAGCAGTACTTC. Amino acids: CSVVRSGSSYEQYF.